The source of this T cell receptor beta chain is a study of blood T cell repertoires in COVID-19. While infection was still active, Seattle patients were enrolled and then followed longitudinally. The length of the CDR3 is 15 residues. V lost 5 bases, J lost 9 bases, and 17 bases lay in between. Germline V CDR1 and CDR2: MGHRA, YSYEKL. Per the original methods: Estimation of nucleated cell counts relied on the amplification of reference gene primers. The protocol was immunoSEQ multiplex PCR, while the TCRdb copy is restricted to in-frame clones and leaves out a portion. V and J calls and clone size are as listed in that table; D and trimming were resolved from the DNA. The data contain some 300,000 clones, about 86% of them singletons.

The TCR originated in a woman in her 70s with COVID-19, enrolled during active disease. The chain joins TRBV4-1 to TRBJ1-6, with a weak D call TRBD1 (6 bases). Sequenced sample: peripheral blood. This chain's CDR3 is CASSFTGFVSSPLHF. CDR3 DNA sequence: TGCGCCAGCAGCTTTACAGGGTTCGTTAGTTCACCCCTCCACTTT.